These 25 T cell receptor beta chains were sequenced from one sample in a study of PD-1 blockade in classical Hodgkin lymphoma. Every one of the patients relapsed after autologous stem cell transplantation (brentuximab vedotin exposure was variable). PBMCs were thawed, and CD8+ T cells were then isolated from them by magnetic negative selection. Data came from immunoSEQ multiplex PCR; TCRdb stores just in-frame clones and leaves some out. This table holds 1,600 or so clones, 65% to 80% found once. This specimen consisted of CD8+ T cells from blood, obtained at baseline. The receptor set was obtained from a human donor with classical Hodgkin lymphoma.

The V call is TRBV28, the J call TRBJ2-7; D gene ambiguous. Germline CDR1 MDHEN, CDR2 SYDVKM. CDR3 length: 12 amino acids. Deletions cut 2 bases from V and 2 bases from J, with 4 bases between. The CDR3 region is CASSLAAYEQYF. The DNA for the CDR3 is TGTGCCAGCAGTTTAGCGGCCTACGAGCAGTACTTC.

The table lists this clone with a few counts. The CDR3 DNA is TGTGCCAGCAGTGAACGGGGACTCCCTTGGAGGAAGCCCCAGCATTTT. This encodes CASSERGLPWRKPQHF. This chain joins TRBV2 and TRBJ1-5; D perhaps matches TRBD1 (5 bases). The CDR3 runs 16 residues. Trimming took off 2 bases at V and 8 bases at J, with 19 bases between the two ends. Germline V gene data show CDR1 as SNHLY and CDR2 as FYNNEI.

Comments on this clone: Within the sample, other DNA sequences also encode this same CDR3. The chain combines TRBV28 with TRBJ2-3; no clear D. Germline-derived CDR1 and CDR2 are MDHEN and SYDVKM. The CDR3 has 15 residues. V lost 3 bases to trimming and J lost 3 bases, with 13 bases between them. CDR3 protein: CASSFLQGETDTQYF. The CDR3 bases are TGTGCCAGCAGTTTTTTACAAGGTGAAACAGATACGCAGTATTTT.

V gene TRBV6-5 combines with J gene TRBJ1-1; no reliable D call. V dropped 4 bases and J dropped 12 bases, with 12 bases sitting between them. This CDR3 is built from 11 residues. Per the germline V gene, CDR1 is MNHEY and CDR2 is SVGAGI. CDR3: CASSLAGETFF. The DNA of the CDR3 is TGTGCCAGCAGTTTAGCAGGCGAGACTTTCTTT.

The chain couples TRBV19 to TRBJ2-3; D remains unclear. In germline, CDR1 is LNHDA, CDR2 SQIVND (reference sequence). The V end was cut by 0 bases, the J end by 3 bases, with 16 bases between. This CDR3 comprises 17 residues. Here the CDR3 DNA reads TGTGCCAGTAGTATAGATCCCGATGGGTTTAATACAGATACGCAGTATTTT. Its protein product is CASSIDPDGFNTDTQYF.

This clone has only a few counts. The chain has TRBV10-3 and TRBJ1-1, with 8 bases lining up with TRBD1. The CDR3 consists of 15 residues. Trimming took 2 bases from V and 6 from J; bases not matched to a gene: 8. Germline V CDR1 and CDR2: ENHRY, SYGVKD. CDR3 DNA sequence: TGTGCCATCAGTGAGAAACAGGGGGTAGCCGCTGAAGCTTTCTTT. It is translated as CAISEKQGVAAEAFF.

This chain uses TRBV5-4 with TRBJ2-4, with unresolved D. V gave up 4 bases and J gave up 7 bases, with 9 bases separating them. Germline CDR1 is SGHNT and CDR2 is YYREEE (reference sequence). This CDR3 contains 12 residues. The CDR3 DNA reads TGTGCCAGCAGCACCCCTTCGAACATTCAGTACTTC. Protein sequence: CASSTPSNIQYF.

A few counts support this clone. The V and J genes are TRBV23-1 and TRBJ1-4; D perhaps matches TRBD1 (5 bases). TRBV23-1 is treated as an ORF (open reading frame) with a function not yet certain. The CDR3 extends over 14 amino acids. The CDR3 region has the DNA TGCGCAAAAAACCCTGCAGGGTGTAGTGAAAAACTGTTTTTT. Its protein is CAKNPAGCSEKLFF.

This clone has a handful of counts. The chain combines TRBV7-8 with TRBJ2-7, with TRBD2 matching over 8 bases. The germline V gene encodes CDR1 SGHVS and CDR2 FQNEAQ. The CDR3 runs to 14 residues. Trimming removed 4 bases from V and 4 bases from J; junction bases left unmatched: 6. CDR3 DNA sequence: TGTGCCAGCAGCTCTGCGGGAGGAGGGTACGAGCAGTACTTC. It encodes CASSSAGGGYEQYF.

To note about this clone: At one of its ends the junction is not consistent with the germline gene, which may arise from a read error. The gene calls are TRBV2 and TRBJ2-5, with D maybe TRBD2 (6 bases). The CDR3 sequence is 15 residues long. Germline V gives CDR1 SNHLY, CDR2 FYNNEI. The CDR3 nucleotides read TGTGCCACCAGTGGCTCGGAGGGGTACCAAGAGACCCAGTACTTC. Translation gives CATSGSEGYQETQYF.

This clone came up a few times. J is TRBJ2-1 and V is TRBV19; D might be TRBD1 (6 bases). V was cut by 8 bases and J by 2 bases, with 10 bases left in between. Looked up from germline, CDR1 is LNHDA and CDR2 is SQIVND (reference sequence). This CDR3 is 13 amino acids long. CDR3 in DNA: TGTGCCAGTGGATGGGACACCTACAATGAGCAGTTCTTC. Residues: CASGWDTYNEQFF.

This clone was detected only once. The chain links TRBV28 to TRBJ2-3; TRBD2 matches at 8 bases. The V gene end was trimmed by 3 bases and the J gene end by 3 bases; junction bases not matched to a gene: 5. Germline CDR1 and CDR2: MDHEN and SYDVKM. The CDR3 extends over 15 amino acids. The CDR3 spells CASSFLVAGTDTQYF. For the CDR3, the DNA is TGTGCCAGCAGTTTCTTAGTAGCGGGGACAGATACGCAGTATTTT.

This clone appeared a few times. The V gene is TRBV6-1, the J gene TRBJ2-5; D is possibly TRBD2 (6 bases). Germline CDR1 and CDR2: MNHNS and SASEGT. This CDR3 spans 14 amino acids. Trimming shortened V by 5 bases and J by 3 bases, and 13 bases separated the two germline ends. The chain's CDR3 is CASSTLGGEETQYF. The CDR3 DNA follows: TGTGCCAGCAGTACCCTAGGAGGGGAAGAGACCCAGTACTTC.

The J gene is TRBJ1-5, the V gene TRBV7-9, with D possibly TRBD1 on 6 matching bases. Germline-derived CDR1 and CDR2 are SEHNR and FQNEAQ (reference sequence). The length of the CDR3 is 12 residues. Trimming pared 1 base from V and 12 bases from J, leaving 10 bases between. The CDR3 is CASSLELGGQHF. The CDR3 DNA sequence: TGTGCCAGCAGCTTAGAGTTAGGGGGCCAGCATTTT.

The chain employs TRBV10-1 and TRBJ2-1; possible D gene TRBD2, 6 bases. CDR1 is WNHNN and CDR2 is SYGVQD in the germline V gene (reference sequence). V gave up 5 bases and J gave up 7 bases, with 18 bases separating them. The CDR3 has 15 amino acids. The CDR3 here is CASSSTGGTMNEQFF. The CDR3 DNA is TGCGCCAGCAGTTCCACTGGCGGGACGATGAATGAGCAGTTCTTC.

The V gene is TRBV19, the J gene TRBJ2-1; TRBD2 agrees at 13 bases. Per the germline V gene, CDR1 is LNHDA and CDR2 is SQIVND (reference sequence). The J segment lost 0 bases and the V segment lost 10 bases, leaving 3 bases of the junction unmatched. The CDR3 is 15 residues long. The CDR3 reads CATRTSGSSYNEQFF. Written as DNA, the CDR3 is TGTGCCACCCGGACTAGCGGGAGCTCCTACAATGAGCAGTTCTTC.

The V gene is TRBV29-1, the J gene TRBJ2-7, with D uncertain. Trimming pared 4 bases from V and 2 bases from J, leaving 21 bases between. Germline values: CDR1 SQVTM, CDR2 ANQGSEA. This CDR3 comprises 16 residues. CDR3 coding DNA: TGCAGCGTTGTTGGAGACCGGACGGAGAACACCTACGAGCAGTACTTC. Amino acid sequence: CSVVGDRTENTYEQYF.

The chain recombines TRBV29-1 with TRBJ2-1; possible D gene TRBD2, 5 bases. The CDR3 is made up of 12 amino acids. Germline loops: CDR1 SQVTM, CDR2 ANQGSEA. The germline V and J ends were trimmed by 3 bases and 8 bases, with 11 bases remaining between them. CDR3 nucleotide sequence: TGCAGCGTTGATACCAGGACTGATGAGCAGTTCTTC. Amino acid sequence: CSVDTRTDEQFF.

The rearrangement uses TRBV7-8 and TRBJ2-1; D not resolved. Germline V gene lookup returns CDR1 SGHVS and CDR2 FQNEAQ. This CDR3 spans 15 amino acids. The V and J ends lost 8 bases and 2 bases respectively, with 16 bases between them. CDR3 region: CASVSQAMAYNEQFF. The CDR3 coding sequence is TGTGCCAGCGTCTCCCAGGCGATGGCCTACAATGAGCAGTTCTTC.

The chain joins TRBV7-3 to TRBJ2-5; possibly TRBD2 for D (5 bases). Trimming shortened V by 6 bases and J by 3 bases, and 14 bases separated the two germline ends. CDR1 and CDR2 (germline): SGHTA, FQGTGA. This CDR3 spans 14 amino acids. CDR3 nucleotide sequence: TGTGCCAGCAGTCAGTTATTGGGAGAAGAGACCCAGTACTTC. Translated: CASSQLLGEETQYF.

The chain employs TRBV13 and TRBJ2-7, with 12 bases that match TRBD2. The CDR3 totals 14 residues. The V and J ends lost 9 bases and 2 bases, in that order; junction bases with no gene match: 5. In germline, CDR1 is PRHDT, CDR2 FYEKMQ (reference sequence). CDR3 nucleotides: TGTGCCAGTTCGACTAGCGGGAGCCCCTACGAGCAGTACTTC. It encodes CASSTSGSPYEQYF.

This chain connects TRBV7-9 to TRBJ2-7; D might be TRBD2 (5 bases). The CDR3 covers 15 residues. V was shortened by 2 bases and J by 1 base, with 12 bases between the two germline ends. The germline V gene has CDR1 SEHNR and CDR2 FQNEAQ (reference sequence). For the CDR3, the DNA is TGTGCCAGCAGCTTACGGGATTTTGGGTCCTACGAGCAGTACTTC. Its translation is CASSLRDFGSYEQYF.

The V call is TRBV19, the J call TRBJ1-1; D is uncertain. The CDR3 spans 15 residues. In germline, CDR1 is LNHDA, CDR2 SQIVND (reference sequence). V gave up 5 bases and J gave up 4 bases, with 17 bases separating them. The CDR3, as DNA: TGTGCCAGTAGTCATCGACCCTTTGGGAGCACTGAAGCTTTCTTT. Amino acids: CASSHRPFGSTEAFF.

This chain connects TRBV7-9 to TRBJ1-6, with a possible D match to TRBD1 (5 bases). CDR1 is SEHNR and CDR2 is FQNEAQ in the germline V gene (reference sequence). CDR3 size: 16 residues. Trimming removed 3 bases from V and 6 bases from J, with 15 bases in between. Here the CDR3 DNA reads TGTGCCAGCAGCTTGGGAGGATGGGGCGGTAATTCACCCCTCCACTTT. It is translated as CASSLGGWGGNSPLHF. The full variable domain, with the rest looked up from reference TRBV7-9 and TRBJ1-6, is DTGVSQNPRHKITKRGQNVTFRCDPISEHNRLYWYRQTLGQGPEFLTYFQNEAQLEKSRLLSDRFSAERPKGSFSTLEIQRTEQGDSAMYLCASSLGGWGGNSPLHFGNGTRLTVT.

This clone is large (0.1 to 1%). The V gene is TRBV25-1, the J gene TRBJ2-2; D remains ambiguous. V gave up 1 base and J gave up 1 base, with 7 bases separating them. CDR3 length: 15 residues. Germline CDR1 is MGHDK and CDR2 is SYGVNS. The CDR3 region has the DNA TGTGCCAGCAGTGAATGGGCCCAGAACACCGGGGAGCTGTTTTTT. This sequence encodes CASSEWAQNTGELFF.